This is a list of T cell receptor beta chains from one sample in a study of response to subunit inactivated influenza vaccine. TCRdb ran MiXCR on the RT-PCR reads and lists one entry per CDR3 protein. The data hold hundreds of thousands of distinct CDR3 sequences, with 13% to 15% observed a single time. The sequences come from PBMCs from blood, collected less than 15 days before vaccination. The receptors originated from a man aged 50 to 59 who received an inactivated influenza vaccine. The CDR3 runs from the conserved cysteine through the conserved F or W. A D gene is named only where the DNA matches it firmly. A row's size may be missing; if present it is once, few, many or a size class.

v_gene,abundance,d_gene,j_gene,CDR3nt,CDR3aa
TRBV20-1,-,-,TRBJ2-7,TGCAGTGCTGATCGGGACACGTCCTACGAGCAGTACTTC,CSADRDTSYEQYF
TRBV20-1,few,TRBD2,TRBJ2-1,TGCAGTGCTAGAGGACTAGCGGGACTTACCTACAATGAGCAGTTCTTC,CSARGLAGLTYNEQFF
TRBV20-1,-,TRBD2,TRBJ2-3,TGCAGTGCTAGTAGCGGGACTGTCGGCACAGATACGCAGTATTTT,CSASSGTVGTDTQYF
TRBV6-4,few,-,TRBJ1-2,TGTGCCAGCAGTGATGGCCCGAGGAACGGCTACACCTTC,CASSDGPRNGYTF
TRBV29-1,few,TRBD1,TRBJ2-2,TGCAGCGCCTGGGACAGTGCGAACACCGGGGAGCTGTTTTTT,CSAWDSANTGELFF
TRBV6-2/TRBV6-3,-,TRBD1,TRBJ2-6,TGTGCCAGCGAGATGGGACAGGGAGCTTACTCTGGGGCCAACGTCCTGACTTTC,CASEMGQGAYSGANVLTF
TRBV12-3/TRBV12-4,many,-,TRBJ2-5,TGTGCCAGCAGTGACTGGGGAGGAGGGCAAGAGACCCAGTACTTC,CASSDWGGGQETQYF
TRBV7-9,-,-,TRBJ1-1,TGTGCCAGCAGCTCCCCCCGGGGGGGGCGGGAGGACACTGAAGCTTTCTTT,CASSSPRGGREDTEAFF
TRBV12-3/TRBV12-4,many,TRBD2,TRBJ2-1,TGTGCCAGCATCCTTAGCGGGGGGCCGTACAATGAGCAGTTCTTC,CASILSGGPYNEQFF
TRBV10-3,few,-,TRBJ2-4,TGTGCCATCAGTGATGAGGGAGCCAAAAACATTCAGTACTTC,CAISDEGAKNIQYF
TRBV6-5,few,TRBD2,TRBJ2-3,TGTGCCAGCAGTTCGAGACAGACTAGCGGGGCACGGGGTACGCAGTATTTT,CASSSRQTSGARGTQYF
TRBV6-2/TRBV6-3,-,-,TRBJ2-3,TGTGCCAGCAGCCCACACGTCTACACAGATACGCAGTATTTT,CASSPHVYTDTQYF
TRBV6-5,few,TRBD2,TRBJ2-5,TGTGCCAGCAGTTACGGCGGGGGGGCCCCAGAGACCCAGTACTTC,CASSYGGGAPETQYF
TRBV20-1,many,-,TRBJ1-5,TGCAGTGCATCCAAGGGGGGGATGGATCAGCCCCAGCATTTT,CSASKGGMDQPQHF
TRBV27,-,-,TRBJ2-1,TGTGCCAGCAGTTCGGACACGTTGGGATACAATGAGCAGTTCTTC,CASSSDTLGYNEQFF
TRBV30,few,-,TRBJ2-1,TGTGCCTGGACTCAGTACAATGAGCAGTTCTTC,CAWTQYNEQFF
TRBV20-1,-,-,TRBJ2-5,TGCAGTGCTACCAGGACAGCCCAAGAGACCCAGTACTTC,CSATRTAQETQYF
TRBV6-5,-,-,TRBJ2-7,TGTGCCAGCAGTTACACGACGGGAAGGGTTTCCGAGCAGTACTTC,CASSYTTGRVSEQYF
TRBV5-1,-,TRBD2,TRBJ2-7,TGCGCCAGCAGGGGACTATCCAGCTCCTACGAGCAGTACTTC,CASRGLSSSYEQYF
TRBV25-1,-,-,TRBJ2-5,TGTGCCAGCACCTCGACCGGGGAGACCCAGTACTTC,CASTSTGETQYF
TRBV7-9,few,TRBD2,TRBJ2-7,TGTGCCAGCATCGGGACTAGCGGGGGGACTGTGGAGCAGTACTTC,CASIGTSGGTVEQYF
TRBV6-1,few,-,TRBJ2-7,TGTGCCAGCAGTGAGAACAGTCCCTACGAGCAGTACTTC,CASSENSPYEQYF
TRBV6-5,few,TRBD1,TRBJ2-7,TGTGCCAGCAGTTCTCGACAGGGAAATATCTACGAGCAGTACTTC,CASSSRQGNIYEQYF
TRBV25-1,-,TRBD1,TRBJ1-6,TGTGCCAGCAGTGAATTTGGGACAGGCCGTTTCGACTCACCCCTCCACTTT,CASSEFGTGRFDSPLHF
TRBV10-3,-,-,TRBJ2-5,TGTGCCATCAGTCCCGGGGCACAAGAGACCCAGTACTTC,CAISPGAQETQYF
TRBV20-1,many,-,TRBJ1-1,TGCAGTGCTAGAGTGACAGCGAACACTGAAGCTTTCTTT,CSARVTANTEAFF
TRBV14,few,-,TRBJ2-3,TGTGCCAGCAGCCAGGGTGGGACCTCCACAGATACGCAGTATTTT,CASSQGGTSTDTQYF
TRBV6-2/TRBV6-3,-,-,TRBJ2-3,TGTGCCAGCAGCCTCGGACAGATCACAGATACGCAGTATTTT,CASSLGQITDTQYF
TRBV4-3,-,-,TRBJ2-3,TGCGCCAGCAGCCTCCAGCTCCTGGGCACAGATACGCAGTATTTT,CASSLQLLGTDTQYF
TRBV20-1,-,-,TRBJ2-1,TGCAGTGCTAGAGATGCGGGCTCCTACAATGAGCAGTTCTTC,CSARDAGSYNEQFF
TRBV12-3/TRBV12-4,few,-,TRBJ1-2,TGTGCCAGCAGTTCCCGGGGGGCGCATGGCTACACCTTC,CASSSRGAHGYTF
TRBV5-1,-,TRBD1,TRBJ1-6,TGCGCCAGCAGCTTGGCCGGGACAGATAATTCACCCCTCCACTTT,CASSLAGTDNSPLHF
TRBV25-1,-,-,TRBJ2-3,TGTGCCAGCAGTGAAGGGGGAACAGTAGCAGATACGCAGTATTTT,CASSEGGTVADTQYF
TRBV20-1,-,TRBD2,TRBJ2-3,TGCAGTGCCCCCCCCTTGCGGGAGCTCACAGATACGCAGTATTTT,CSAPPLRELTDTQYF
TRBV4-2,-,TRBD2,TRBJ2-7,TGTGCCAGCAGCCAAGTTACTAGCGGGGGGTTCTACGAGCAGTACTTC,CASSQVTSGGFYEQYF
TRBV2,-,TRBD1,TRBJ1-5,TGTGCCAGCAGCCTCGGGGACAGGGGGGGACAGCCCCAGCATTTT,CASSLGDRGGQPQHF
TRBV20-1,few,-,TRBJ1-5,TGCAGTGCTAGTGTCAGGGAGAACAATCAGCCCCAGCATTTT,CSASVRENNQPQHF
TRBV10-3,-,-,TRBJ2-7,TGTGCCATCAGTGAGACATCCTACGAGCAGTACTTC,CAISETSYEQYF
TRBV30,few,-,TRBJ1-6,TGTGCCTGGAGTGCCCGACACCATCTCCACTTT,CAWSARHHLHF
TRBV7-2,few,-,TRBJ1-5,TGTGCCAGCAGCTTAGCCTTGGATCAGCCCCAGCATTTT,CASSLALDQPQHF
TRBV7-2,-,TRBD1,TRBJ2-7,TGTGCCAGCAGCTTAGCGGGACAGGGAGGCCACGAGCAGTACTTC,CASSLAGQGGHEQYF
TRBV3-1,many,-,TRBJ2-7,TGTGCCAGCAGCCAAAATGCAGTTGCCTACGAGCAGTACTTC,CASSQNAVAYEQYF
TRBV27,few,-,TRBJ2-5,TGTGCCAGCAGTTTATATTTCGGCGACCAAGAGACCCAGTACTTC,CASSLYFGDQETQYF
TRBV12-3/TRBV12-4,-,-,TRBJ2-7,TGTGCCAGCAGTACGACTACTAACTACGAGCAGAACTTC,CASSTTTNYEQNF
TRBV29-1,-,-,TRBJ2-3,TGCAGCGTTGCTTCGGCGTCTTTAGATACGCAGTATTTT,CSVASASLDTQYF
TRBV6-1,many,TRBD1,TRBJ1-3,TGTGCCAGCAGTGAGAGACAGGGTGCCGGAAACACCATATATTTT,CASSERQGAGNTIYF
TRBV6-2/TRBV6-3,few,-,TRBJ2-7,TGTGCCAGCAGAACGGACCCTCGTCTGGAAGAGCAGTACTTC,CASRTDPRLEEQYF
TRBV6-2/TRBV6-3,few,-,TRBJ2-7,TGTGCCAGCCGGGAAGATTACTACGAGCAGTACTTC,CASREDYYEQYF
TRBV7-2,many,TRBD1,TRBJ2-7,TGTGCCAGCAGCTTAGTGTCGGACAGGGTGCTCGAGCAGTACTTC,CASSLVSDRVLEQYF
TRBV27,few,-,TRBJ1-5,TGTGCCAGCAAACCCACAGGGAGTGGGTATCAGCCCCAGCATTTT,CASKPTGSGYQPQHF
TRBV7-8,few,-,TRBJ2-5,TGTGCCAGCAGCCTCCGTCGGGCTTGGGGCGAAATTCAAGAGACCCAGTACTTC,CASSLRRAWGEIQETQYF
TRBV12-3/TRBV12-4,few,-,TRBJ2-3,TGTGCCAGCAGTTTATCTGTGGGCCCCCCAGATACGCAGTATTTT,CASSLSVGPPDTQYF
TRBV10-3,-,-,TRBJ2-7,TGTGCCATCAGTGAGTCGAGTAGTCTAGGGAGAAACGAGCAGTACTTC,CAISESSSLGRNEQYF
TRBV5-1,-,-,TRBJ2-7,TGCGCCAGCAGCATACATGGGGACACCTCCTACGAGCAGTACTTC,CASSIHGDTSYEQYF
TRBV7-6,-,-,TRBJ1-1,TGTGCCAGCAGCTTAAACATACTGAACACTGAAGCTTTCTTT,CASSLNILNTEAFF
TRBV20-1,few,TRBD1,TRBJ2-7,TGCAGTGCTAGACCCGGGACAGGGGAGGCCTACGAGCAGTACTTC,CSARPGTGEAYEQYF
TRBV29-1,-,-,TRBJ2-3,TGCAGCGTTGTGTGGGTCAAGGATACGCAGTATTTT,CSVVWVKDTQYF
TRBV9,-,-,TRBJ1-6,TGTGCCAGCAGCGCTCTACAGGGTTATAATTCACCCCTCCACTTT,CASSALQGYNSPLHF
TRBV20-1,-,TRBD2,TRBJ2-1,TGCAGTGCTAGAGATCTCGCGGGGGAGTACAATGAGCAGTTCTTC,CSARDLAGEYNEQFF
TRBV12-3/TRBV12-4,many,TRBD1,TRBJ1-1,TGTGCCAGCAGTTTGCGAGGGACAGGGACCACTGAAGCTTTCTTT,CASSLRGTGTTEAFF